This T cell receptor beta chain was obtained from a study of blood T cell repertoires in COVID-19. Study background: PBMCs, B-cell-depleted T cells, or T cells provided the cDNA or gDNA that made up the material.

In the authors' methods: Cell counts per sample came from amplifying reference gene primers. Repertoires were generated with immunoSEQ multiplex PCR, while TCRdb's copy carries only in-frame clones and drops some. That table gives V, J and clone size, and the DNA gave D and trimming. The data contain over 250,000 clones, over 75% of them singletons. Looked up from germline, CDR1 is MGHRA and CDR2 is YSYEKL. The CDR3 spans 15 residues. The V gene end was trimmed by 4 bases and the J gene end by 2 bases; junction bases not matched to a gene: 7. This chain links TRBV4-1 with TRBJ1-2; TRBD1 matches at 7 bases. Sequenced sample: PBMCs or T cells enriched from blood (not recorded which). This receptor was identified in a woman aged 18-29 years who had recovered from COVID-19. CDR3 loop: CASSPQGRGNYGYTF. The DNA of the CDR3 is TGCGCCAGCAGCCCCCAGGGCAGGGGGAACTATGGCTACACCTTC.